This record covers a single TCR beta chain. Its specificity is not known. The data were obtained in a study of T cells in women clearing cervical HPV infection. At the level of the study: Controls were women whose single incident HPV16 infection cleared within 12 months without precancer or cancer. Study-wide findings and caveats: Effector/memory and HPV-specific T cells were not isolated, and association timing is unknown. Repertoire richness, not evenness, was significantly elevated in CIN3+ cases versus controls.

The protocol was immunoSEQ multiplex PCR, while the TCRdb copy is restricted to in-frame clones and leaves out a portion. The listing records tens of thousands of clones. This TCR came from a woman aged 18-69 years with a cervical HPV16 infection that either progressed to CIN3+ or cleared (not recorded which). Source material: blood buffy coat.

CDR3 protein: CASSFTDSIEQYF. CDR3 DNA, as far as it was read: TGTGCCAGCAGTTTCACGGACTCCATCGAG. The rearrangement joins TRBV2 to TRBJ2-7, with a tentative D call TRBD2 (5 bases). The CDR3 goes on 3 residues after the read ends, and that part is filled in from the germline J gene. This CDR3 comprises 13 residues. The germline V and J ends were trimmed by 5 bases and 6 bases, with 14 bases remaining between them. The germline CDR1 and CDR2 sequences are SNHLY and FYNNEI.